The rows below give T cell receptor beta chains drawn from one sample of a study of blood T cell repertoires in COVID-19. The assay was immunoSEQ multiplex PCR, and TCRdb's table has in-frame clones only and misses some. The sample has roughly 110,000 clones, roughly 85% seen once. Sequencing was performed on peripheral blood. These receptors were obtained from a woman aged 55-75 years with COVID-19, enrolled during active disease. CDR3s include the opening cysteine and the closing phenylalanine or tryptophan. A D gene is named only where the DNA matches it firmly.

cdr3_nt	cdr3_aa	cdr3_length	j_call	d_call	v_call
TGTGCCAGCAGTCAGGGACAGGGAACATATGGCTACACCTTC	CASSQGQGTYGYTF	14	TRBJ1-2	TRBD1	TRBV6-5
TGTGCCAGCAGCCCCGGGTCTTCCGCAAACACAGATACGCAGTATTTT	CASSPGSSANTDTQYF	16	TRBJ2-3	-	TRBV11-3
TGTGCCAGCAGTTCGACAGGAAATGGGCAGTTCTTC	CASSSTGNGQFF	12	TRBJ2-1	-	TRBV6-5
TGTGCCAGCGCCGAACGGGGTTTCTTTGGGGCCAACGTCCTGACTTTC	CASAERGFFGANVLTF	16	TRBJ2-6	-	TRBV11-1
TGTGCCAGCAGCCAAGAAGCGGGACAGGGCCAATACCAGCCCCAGCATTTT	CASSQEAGQGQYQPQHF	17	TRBJ1-5	TRBD1	TRBV3-1/TRBV3-2
TGCAGTGCTGGCGGGAATTCACCCCTCCACTTT	CSAGGNSPLHF	11	TRBJ1-6	-	TRBV20-1
TGTGCCAGCAGTGAGACAGGGGTTCCTCAGCCCCAGCATTTT	CASSETGVPQPQHF	14	TRBJ1-5	TRBD1	TRBV6-1
TGTGCCAGCAGCCAGGCAACAGGGTATTTGAGCTACACCTTC	CASSQATGYLSYTF	14	TRBJ1-2	-	TRBV3-1/TRBV3-2
TGTGCCACCAGTTATAGCACAGATACGCAGTATTTT	CATSYSTDTQYF	12	TRBJ2-3	-	TRBV24-1
TGCGCCAGCAGCCAACCCCACAGGACAGGGCCAAGAGAGACCCAGTACTTC	CASSQPHRTGPRETQYF	17	TRBJ2-5	TRBD1	TRBV4-1
TGTGCCAGCAGCCATGGTCGGGACAGGGCCATGAACACTGAAGCTTTCTTT	CASSHGRDRAMNTEAFF	17	TRBJ1-1	TRBD1	TRBV5-4
TGCGCCAGCAGTTCCGGGACACGGGTAGAGACCCAGTACTTC	CASSSGTRVETQYF	14	TRBJ2-5	-	TRBV5-1
TGTGCCAGCACCCCTAGCGGGGGGGACTACGAGCAGTACTTC	CASTPSGGDYEQYF	14	TRBJ2-7	TRBD2	TRBV25-1
TGTGCCAGTAGTTCCCGGACAGGGGAGGGCGAAAAACTGTTTTTT	CASSSRTGEGEKLFF	15	TRBJ1-4	TRBD1	TRBV19
TGTGCCATCAAACTAGCGGGGGGTTACGAGCAGTACTTC	CAIKLAGGYEQYF	13	TRBJ2-7	TRBD2	TRBV10-3
TGTGCCACCAGTGATTTACGGGACACGCACGGGGAGCTGTTTTTT	CATSDLRDTHGELFF	15	TRBJ2-2	-	TRBV24-1
TGTGCCAGCAGCTTAATGGGCTGGAGGTACACTGAAGCTTTCTTT	CASSLMGWRYTEAFF	15	TRBJ1-1	-	TRBV11-1
TGCGCCAGCAGTCATAATACAGGGGACGGGGCCAACGTCCTGACTTTC	CASSHNTGDGANVLTF	16	TRBJ2-6	TRBD1	TRBV23-1
TGCGCCAGCAGCAACACCGATAGCGGGGGGCAGGAGTACTTC	CASSNTDSGGQEYF	14	TRBJ2-5	TRBD2	TRBV5-1
TGTGCCAGCAGCCGACAGAATGAGCAGTTCTTC	CASSRQNEQFF	11	TRBJ2-1	-	TRBV5-4